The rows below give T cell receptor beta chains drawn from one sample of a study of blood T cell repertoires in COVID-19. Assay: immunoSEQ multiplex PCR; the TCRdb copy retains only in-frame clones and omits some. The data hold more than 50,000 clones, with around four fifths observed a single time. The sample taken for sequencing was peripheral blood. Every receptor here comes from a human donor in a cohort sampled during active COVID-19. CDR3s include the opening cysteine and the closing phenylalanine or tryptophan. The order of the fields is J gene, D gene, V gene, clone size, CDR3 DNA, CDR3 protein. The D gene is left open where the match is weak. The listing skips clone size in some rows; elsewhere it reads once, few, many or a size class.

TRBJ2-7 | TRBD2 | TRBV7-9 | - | TGTGCCAGCACAGTTAGCGGGAGGGCCTACGAGCAGTACTTC | CASTVSGRAYEQYF
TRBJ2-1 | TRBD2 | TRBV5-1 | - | TGCGCCAGCAGCCGGTCACAAGACCTCAGCGGGAGTTGGCTGTTCTTC | CASSRSQDLSGSWLFF
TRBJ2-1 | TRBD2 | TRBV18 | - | TGTGCCAGCTCACCACCGACTAGCGGGGGCACCTACAATGAGCAGTTCTTC | CASSPPTSGGTYNEQFF
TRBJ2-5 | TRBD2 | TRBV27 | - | TGTGCCAGCAGCGGAAAACGGACTAGCGGGTACCAAGAGACCCAGTACTTC | CASSGKRTSGYQETQYF
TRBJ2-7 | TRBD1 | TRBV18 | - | TGTGCCAGCTCACCAACACAGGGCTCGGGACAGGGGAACTACGAGCAGTACTTC | CASSPTQGSGQGNYEQYF
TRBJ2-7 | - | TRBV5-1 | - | TGCGCCAGCAGCTTGACGGGTGGGGAGCAGTACTTC | CASSLTGGEQYF
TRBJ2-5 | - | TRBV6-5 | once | TGTGCCAGCAGTTTGTGGGGGCTGGGAGAGACCCAGTACTTC | CASSLWGLGETQYF
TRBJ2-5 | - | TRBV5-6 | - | TGTGCCAGCAGCTTGGCCCCTAGACCCCAAGAGACCCAGTACTTC | CASSLAPRPQETQYF
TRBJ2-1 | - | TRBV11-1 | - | TGTGCCAGCAGCGCCCTTAGATCCTACAATGAGCAGTTCTTC | CASSALRSYNEQFF
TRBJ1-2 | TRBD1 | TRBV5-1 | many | TGCGCCAGCAGCGGAGGGGACAGAGGGTATGGCTACACCTTC | CASSGGDRGYGYTF
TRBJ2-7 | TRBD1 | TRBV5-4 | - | TGTGCCAGCAGCGGGGGACAGGATATCTACGAGCAGTACTTC | CASSGGQDIYEQYF
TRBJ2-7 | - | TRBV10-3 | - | TGTGCCATCAGTCTAAGCTCCTACGAGCAGTACTTC | CAISLSSYEQYF
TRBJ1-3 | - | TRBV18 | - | TGTGCCAGCTCACCCGTGCAACAGGATGACTCTGGAAACACCATATATTTT | CASSPVQQDDSGNTIYF
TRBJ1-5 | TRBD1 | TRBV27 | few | TGTGCCAGCAGTCTGACAGGGGATAGCAATCAGCCCCAGCATTTT | CASSLTGDSNQPQHF
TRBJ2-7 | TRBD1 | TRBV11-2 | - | TGTGCCAGCAGATTAACTCAGGGGGCTCTGGGCGAGCAGTACTTC | CASRLTQGALGEQYF
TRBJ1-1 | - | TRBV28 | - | TGTGCCAGCAGTTTAAACACGAACACTGAAGCTTTCTTT | CASSLNTNTEAFF
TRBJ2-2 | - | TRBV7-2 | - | TGTGCCAGCAGCTTAGACGGGAGCCGCACCGGGGAGCTGTTTTTT | CASSLDGSRTGELFF
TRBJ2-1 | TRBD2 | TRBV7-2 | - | TGTGCCAGCAGCCCCAGCGGGACTGTATACAATGAGCAGTTCTTC | CASSPSGTVYNEQFF
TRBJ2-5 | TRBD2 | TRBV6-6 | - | TGTGCCAGCAGTTCCCCGGGGGGGTCGGAGACCCAGTACTTC | CASSSPGGSETQYF
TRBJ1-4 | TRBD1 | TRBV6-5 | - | TGTGCCAGCAGTCGTCAGGGGGCTCGTGAAAAACTGTTTTTT | CASSRQGAREKLFF
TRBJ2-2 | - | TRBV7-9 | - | TGTGCCAGGGAACAGGGCCCCAACACCGGGGAGCTGTTTTTT | CAREQGPNTGELFF
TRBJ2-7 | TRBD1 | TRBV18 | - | TGTGCCAGCTCACCACCGGGACAGGGGGTCTACGAGCAGTACTTC | CASSPPGQGVYEQYF
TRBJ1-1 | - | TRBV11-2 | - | TGTGCCAGCAGCTCCGACAGAAACACTGAAGCTTTCTTT | CASSSDRNTEAFF
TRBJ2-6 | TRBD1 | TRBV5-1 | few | TGCGCCAGCAGCGCCGGGACAGGTCTCTCTGGGGCCAACGTCCTGACTTTC | CASSAGTGLSGANVLTF
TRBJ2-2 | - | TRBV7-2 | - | TGTGCCAGCAGCCCTCGGGGCGGGGCGCGCACCGGGGAGCTGTTTTTT | CASSPRGGARTGELFF
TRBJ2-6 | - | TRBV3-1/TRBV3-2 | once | TGTGCCAGCAGCCACCGCTCAGGGACTGGGGCCAACGTCCTGACTTTC | CASSHRSGTGANVLTF
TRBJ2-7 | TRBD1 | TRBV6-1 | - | TGTGCCAGCAGTGAAGCGGGCAGGGGGCAATACGAGCAGTACTTC | CASSEAGRGQYEQYF
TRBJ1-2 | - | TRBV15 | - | TGTGCCACCAGCAGAGATGCCGGAGCTAACTATGGCTACACCTTC | CATSRDAGANYGYTF
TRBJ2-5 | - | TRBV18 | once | TGTGCCAGCTCACCGGCGGGGAAAGAGACCCAGTACTTC | CASSPAGKETQYF
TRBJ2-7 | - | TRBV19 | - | TGTGCCAGTAGTACACGAGGGGGCGAGCAGTACTTC | CASSTRGGEQYF
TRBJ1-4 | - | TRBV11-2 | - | TGTGCCAGCAGCTTAAACACTAAACAGCGGACTAATGAAAAACTGTTTTTT | CASSLNTKQRTNEKLFF
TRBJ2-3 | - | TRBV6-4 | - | TGTGCCAGCAGTGGTCAGTTCAAAGATACGCAGTATTTT | CASSGQFKDTQYF
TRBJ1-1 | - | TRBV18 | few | TGTGCCAGCTCACCACCTTGGGGCAGGGCACAAGAAGCTTTCTTT | CASSPPWGRAQEAFF
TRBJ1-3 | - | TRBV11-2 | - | TGTGCCAGCAGCAAACAAAACTCTGGAAACACCATATATTTT | CASSKQNSGNTIYF
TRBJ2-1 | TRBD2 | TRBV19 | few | TGTGCCAGTAGTATTAGTCCCCCCAGCGGGAGTAGTTCCTACAATGAGCAGTTCTTC | CASSISPPSGSSSYNEQFF
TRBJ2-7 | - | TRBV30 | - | TGTGCCTGGATTCTGGGCGGGCGTGCCTACGAGCAGTACTTC | CAWILGGRAYEQYF
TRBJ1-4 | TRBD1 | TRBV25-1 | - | TGTGCCAGCAGTGAAACGACAGGGCCTAATGAAAAACTGTTTTTT | CASSETTGPNEKLFF
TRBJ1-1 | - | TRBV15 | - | TGTGCCACCAGCAGAGATCTAGGCTCGAACACTGAAGCTTTCTTT | CATSRDLGSNTEAFF
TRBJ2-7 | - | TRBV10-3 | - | TGTGCCATCAGGGGGGGGGCCGACGAGCAGTACTTC | CAIRGGADEQYF
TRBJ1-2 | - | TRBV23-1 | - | TGCGCCAGCAGTCAAGAGGATTATGGCTACACCTTC | CASSQEDYGYTF
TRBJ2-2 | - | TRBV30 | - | TGTGCCTGGAGGCCACGGGGATCGAGCACCGGGGAGCTGTTTTTT | CAWRPRGSSTGELFF
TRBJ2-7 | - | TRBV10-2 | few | TGCGCCAGCAGTGAGTCGAACCGGGGGACCTACGAGCAGTACTTC | CASSESNRGTYEQYF